This entry lists 6 T cell receptor beta chains sequenced from one sample in a study of T cells in Graves' hyperthyroidism and ophthalmopathy. Authors of the study amplified TCR beta CDR3 regions from RNA transcripts. HTBI primers were used for first-round RT-PCR of the TCR CDR3. MiXCR, applied by TCRdb to the multiplex PCR reads, yields one record per CDR3 protein. The sample holds approximately 430,000 distinct CDR3 sequences; approximately 14% are singletons and the top ten take roughly 7.7%. The sequenced sample consisted of blood. These receptors came from a woman aged 18-29 years with Graves' hyperthyroidism.

In its sample, this clonotype was seen many times. V and J are TRBV6-5 and TRBJ1-5; D uncertain. CDR1 is MNHEY, CDR2 SVGAGI, per germline. This CDR3 is 14 amino acids long. V dropped 2 bases and J dropped 4 bases, with 9 bases sitting between them. DNA for the CDR3: TGTGCCAGCAGTTACAGGGTGGGAAATCAGCCCCAGCATTTT. Translated, it gives CASSYRVGNQPQHF.

Notes on this clonotype: The junction departs from germline at one end; a sequencing error may be responsible. This chain joins TRBV7-7 and TRBJ2-5; 12 bases are shared with TRBD1. There are 15 residues in the CDR3. Germline CDR1 SSHAT, CDR2 FNYEAQ (reference sequence). The CDR3 here is CASSRGQGARETQYF. CDR3 DNA sequence: TGTGCTAGCAGTCGGGGACAGGGGGCGAGAGAGACCCAGTACTTC.

V and J are TRBV6-1 and TRBJ1-3; TRBD1 agrees at 9 bases. V lost 6 bases and J lost 8; bases outside the gene matches: 11. The CDR3 runs to 15 residues. Germline-derived CDR1 and CDR2 are MNHNS and SASEGT. CDR3 in amino acids: CASRGTGKGRDTIYF. CDR3 nucleotide sequence: TGTGCCAGCAGGGGGACAGGGAAGGGGAGGGACACCATATATTTT.

This clonotype has at least ten counts. This chain links TRBV18 with TRBJ2-1; D ambiguous. Germline values: CDR1 KGHSH, CDR2 LQKENI. The V end lost 2 bases, the J end lost 7 bases, and 6 bases lay between the germline ends. The CDR3 loop spans 12 amino acids. CDR3 residues: CASSPSRNEQFF. Here the CDR3 DNA reads TGTGCCAGCTCACCATCTAGGAATGAGCAGTTCTTC.

This clonotype was seen just once. The chain employs TRBV20-1 and TRBJ2-5; weak D call: TRBD1 (6 bases). This CDR3 is built from 13 residues. Germline V lookup: CDR1 DFQATT, CDR2 SNEGSKA (reference sequence). V shed 6 bases and J shed 6 bases, with 17 bases lying between them. DNA for the CDR3: TGCAGTGCCCCCCCACAGGGTAGGAAGACCCAGTACTTC. Encoded protein: CSAPPQGRKTQYF.

V is TRBV18 and J is TRBJ2-1, with TRBD2 matching over 13 bases. Germline V CDR1 and CDR2: KGHSH, LQKENI. The CDR3 totals 18 residues. Losses at the gene ends were 2 bases for V and 4 bases for J; bases not matched to a gene: 8. This CDR3 reads CASSPIDGGLAGYNEQFF. The DNA of the CDR3 is TGTGCCAGCTCACCAATTGACGGGGGACTAGCGGGATACAATGAGCAGTTCTTC.